The next 18 T cell receptor beta chains were all read from a single sample in a study of naive and memory T cell subsets. An equimolar mix of two oligonucleotides served as the beta constant-region primer for TRBC1 and TRBC2. In TCRdb, the UMI-ligation and nested PCR reads were re-called with MiXCR into one record per CDR3 protein. Of approximately 5,400 distinct CDR3 sequences in the sample, approximately 6.8% were seen once. Sequenced sample: effector memory CD8+ T cells from blood. As for subset: effector memory, CD45RA- CD27-. The receptors shown here come from a human donor in good health.

This sequence joins TRBV20-1 and TRBJ1-1, with a tentative D call TRBD1 (5 bases). The germline gives CDR1 DFQATT, CDR2 SNEGSKA (reference sequence). V was pared by 6 bases and J by 3 bases, with 11 bases between. This CDR3 comprises 12 residues. The CDR3 loop is CSAGAGDTEAFF. CDR3 nucleotides: TGCAGTGCAGGGGCCGGGGACACTGAAGCTTTCTTT.

The chain employs TRBV12-3 or TRBV12-4 and TRBJ2-5, with a possible D match to TRBD1 (6 bases). V dropped 5 bases and J dropped 1 base, with 11 bases sitting between them. The CDR3 is 14 amino acids. CDR3 in amino acids: CASSLRGGQETQYF. CDR3 coding DNA: TGTGCCAGCAGTCTAAGAGGGGGCCAAGAGACCCAGTACTTC.

Remarks on this clonotype: This may arise from a read error, as a much more abundant clone is one base away. This chain connects TRBV7-6 to TRBJ1-1; TRBD1 is a possible D gene (5 bases). Trimming took 6 bases from V and 8 from J, leaving 16 bases between them. This CDR3 has 13 amino acids. Germline CDR1 and CDR2: SGHVS and FNYEAQ. CDR3 in DNA: TGTGCCAGCAGATTCGGGACCGAATCGGAAGCTTTCTTT. Translation: CASRFGTESEAFF.

This clonotype was counted ten times or more. The chain recombines TRBV2 with TRBJ1-5, with D perhaps TRBD1 (5 bases). The V end lost 4 bases, the J end lost 1 base, and 5 bases lay between the germline ends. CDR1 and CDR2 from the germline V gene are SNHLY and FYNNEI. The CDR3 spans 13 residues. The CDR3 DNA is TGTGCCAGCAGTGGACAGAGCAATCAGCCCCAGCATTTT. It translates to CASSGQSNQPQHF.

This clonotype is medium-sized (0.01 to 0.1%) in the sample. The chain has TRBV20-1 and TRBJ2-1, with 8 positions matching TRBD1. The germline CDR1 and CDR2 sequences are DFQATT and SNEGSKA (reference sequence). This CDR3 spans 15 amino acids. V was pared by 1 base and J by 0 bases, with 2 bases of the junction left unmatched. For the CDR3, the DNA is TGCAGTGCTAGAGCACAGGGGGGCTCCTACAATGAGCAGTTCTTC. Translation gives CSARAQGGSYNEQFF.

By frequency in the sample, this clonotype is medium-sized. This sequence joins TRBV11-3 and TRBJ2-2; tentatively, D is TRBD2 (6 bases). The V gene's germline CDR1 is SGHNT and CDR2 YENEEA. Trimming removed 5 bases from V and 0 bases from J, with 13 bases in between. The CDR3 has 16 residues. CDR3 bases: TGTGCCAGCAGCCCCCGCGGAGGGGCGAACACCGGGGAGCTGTTTTTT. Encoded protein: CASSPRGGANTGELFF.

The rearrangement links TRBV7-8 to TRBJ2-1, with D possibly TRBD2 on 6 matching bases. V lost 1 base and J lost 7, with 11 bases in between. CDR3 size: 14 residues. Looked up from germline, CDR1 is SGHVS and CDR2 is FQNEAQ. CDR3 in amino acids: CASSLGTGANEQFF. The CDR3 coding sequence is TGTGCCAGCAGCTTAGGCACGGGAGCGAATGAGCAGTTCTTC. The full variable domain, in which reference TRBV7-8 and TRBJ2-1 provide the parts outside the CDR3, is GAGVSQSPRYKVAKRGQDVALRCDPISGHVSLFWYQQALGQGPEFLTYFQNEAQLDKSGLPSDRFFAERPEGSVSTLKIQRTQQEDSAVYLCASSLGTGANEQFFGPGTRLTVL.

By share, this clonotype ranks as medium-sized (0.01 to 0.1%). It may be a read error: a sequence one base away is much more abundant. The rearrangement uses TRBV4-3 and TRBJ2-7; the D is unclear. The CDR3 consists of 15 residues. The germline V gene has CDR1 LGHNA and CDR2 YSLEER. Deletions cut 1 base from V and 1 base from J, with 11 bases between. The chain's CDR3 is CASSQVADRSYEQYF. CDR3 sequence (DNA): TGCGCCAGCAGCCAAGTTGCCGACCGATCCTACGAGCAGTACTTC.

This clonotype was detected ten times or more. This sequence joins TRBV7-8 and TRBJ2-7, with 12 bases matching TRBD2. The germline V gene has CDR1 SGHVS and CDR2 FQNEAQ. The junction had 5 bases not matched to a gene; V was cut back by 6 bases and J by 5 bases. The CDR3 sequence is 14 residues long. In DNA, the CDR3 is TGTGCCAGCAGTCCTAGCGGGAGGGCACACGAGCAGTACTTC. This gives the protein CASSPSGRAHEQYF.

Ten or more counts support this clonotype. V is TRBV20-1 and J is TRBJ2-7, with 7 bases matching TRBD1. Germline CDR1 reads DFQATT; CDR2 reads SNEGSKA (reference sequence). There are 15 residues in the CDR3. Trimming took 5 bases from V and 5 from J; bases not matched to a gene: 15. CDR3 residues: CSAGSPGQGGNEQYF. In DNA, the CDR3 is TGCAGTGCTGGGTCACCGGGCCAAGGGGGCAACGAGCAGTACTTC.

This clonotype was picked up many times. V and J are TRBV4-2 and TRBJ1-2; maybe TRBD1 (5 bases). This CDR3 comprises 14 residues. Per the germline V gene, CDR1 is LGHNA and CDR2 is YNFKEQ. Trimming took 0 bases from V and 6 from J, leaving 11 bases between them. Here the CDR3 DNA reads TGTGCCAGCAGCCAAGATCAAGGGACTGATGGCTACACCTTC. Its translation: CASSQDQGTDGYTF.

The chain combines TRBV7-9 with TRBJ1-5, with a weak D call TRBD1 (5 bases). The CDR3 is 12 residues long. Germline V gene lookup returns CDR1 SEHNR and CDR2 FQNEAQ (reference sequence). V was trimmed by 2 bases and J by 7 bases, leaving 6 bases between them. The CDR3 DNA is TGTGCCAGCAGCTTATGGGGCCAGCCCCAGCATTTT. Amino acid sequence: CASSLWGQPQHF.

This clonotype turned up a few times. V usage is TRBV4-2 and J usage is TRBJ2-7; the match to TRBD1 covers 8 bases. Germline CDR1 and CDR2: LGHNA and YNFKEQ. The CDR3 loop spans 16 amino acids. After removal of 0 bases from V and 5 bases from J, the junction contained 9 bases not matched to a gene. This CDR3 reads CASSQERGRGRDEQYF. The DNA of the CDR3 is TGTGCCAGCAGCCAAGAGCGGGGCAGGGGGCGTGACGAGCAGTACTTC.

This clonotype showed up just a few times. CDR3 sequence reads: CASSVGQGTYEQYF. CDR3 in DNA: TGTGCCAGCAGCGTGGGACAGGGTACCTACGAGCAGTACTTC. This chain uses TRBV9 with TRBJ2-7, with 9 positions matching TRBD1. The junction had 2 bases not matched to a gene; V was cut back by 2 bases and J by 2 bases. Germline CDR1 and CDR2: SGDLS and YYNGEE. This CDR3 comprises 14 residues. Supplemented by reference TRBV9 and TRBJ2-7, the full variable domain reads DSGVTQTPKHLITATGQRVTLRCSPRSGDLSVYWYQQSLDQGLQFLIQYYNGEERAKGNILERFSAQQFPDLHSELNLSSLELGDSALYFCASSVGQGTYEQYFGPGTRLTVT.

This clonotype was seen more than once but under ten times. A read error may explain this, as a much larger clone is one base away. This chain uses TRBV9 with TRBJ2-1, with D unresolved. V was shortened by 0 bases and J by 7 bases, with 11 bases between the two germline ends. CDR3 length: 14 amino acids. Looked up from germline, CDR1 is SGDLS and CDR2 is YYNGEE. CDR3 coding DNA: TGTGCCAGCAGCGTAGCTGTAGGATGTAATGAGCAGTTCTTC. This encodes CASSVAVGCNEQFF.

The CDR3 DNA reads TGTGCCAGCAGTTTAACCGGCCAGGGGGCCCCCGGGCCCCAGCATTTT. Translating it yields CASSLTGQGAPGPQHF. The chain employs TRBV27 and TRBJ1-5, with TRBD1 identical over 8 bases. There are 16 residues in the CDR3. In germline, CDR1 is MNHEY, CDR2 SMNVEV (reference sequence). J was trimmed by 9 bases and V by 2 bases; bases with no gene match: 12.

This clonotype was observed many times. The chain uses TRBV6-4 and TRBJ2-3; D may be TRBD2 (6 bases). The germline V and J ends were trimmed by 6 bases and 4 bases, with 11 bases remaining between them. The CDR3 has 13 residues. Per germline, CDR1 MRHNA and CDR2 SNTAGT. The CDR3 here is CASSSRESDTQYF. The CDR3 DNA follows: TGTGCCAGCAGCTCTCGGGAGTCAGATACGCAGTATTTT.

The sample holds a few counts of this clonotype. This chain uses TRBV3-1 with TRBJ2-2; D gene ambiguous. V was trimmed by 8 bases and J by 0 bases, leaving 7 bases between them. Germline values: CDR1 LGHDT, CDR2 YNNKEL (reference sequence). This CDR3 has 13 amino acids. DNA of the CDR3: TGTGCCAGCCGTGAAACGAACACCGGGGAGCTGTTTTTT. This codes for CASRETNTGELFF.